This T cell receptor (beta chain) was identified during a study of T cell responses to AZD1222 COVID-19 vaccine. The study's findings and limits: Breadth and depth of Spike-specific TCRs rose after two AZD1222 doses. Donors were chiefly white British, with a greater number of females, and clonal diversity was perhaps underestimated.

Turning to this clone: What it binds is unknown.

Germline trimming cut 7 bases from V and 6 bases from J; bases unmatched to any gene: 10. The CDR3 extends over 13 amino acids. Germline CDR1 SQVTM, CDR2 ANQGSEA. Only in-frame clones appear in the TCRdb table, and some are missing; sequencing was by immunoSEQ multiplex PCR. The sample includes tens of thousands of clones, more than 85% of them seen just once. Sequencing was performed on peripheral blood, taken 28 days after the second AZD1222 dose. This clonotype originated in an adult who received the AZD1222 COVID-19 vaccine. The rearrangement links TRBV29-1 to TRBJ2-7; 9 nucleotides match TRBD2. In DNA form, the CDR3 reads TGCAGCGGGTTAAAGGCTAGCGGGGTCGAGCAGTACTTC. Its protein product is CSGLKASGVEQYF.